This TCR beta chain was captured in a study of OX40 agonist ivuxolimab in advanced cancers. Overall study: Three patients, one with hepatocellular carcinoma and two with cutaneous melanoma, responded partially. General study results and limits: Not determined was the antigen specificity of the expanded peripheral T cells. Low normalized T-cell clonal expansion was additionally recorded for some nonresponders.

Assay: immunoSEQ multiplex PCR; the TCRdb copy retains only in-frame clones and omits some. The sample has over 80,000 clones, about 93% seen once; the top ten hold 1.1%. Germline-derived CDR1 and CDR2 are WNHNN and SYGVQD (reference sequence). The CDR3 length is 14 residues. Trimming removed 6 bases from V and 3 bases from J, with 15 bases in between. A word on this clone: No antigen is known for it.

Samples of blood were obtained at baseline, on cycle 4 day 1, and on cycle 7 day 1. The origin of this receptor is an adult with an advanced solid tumor such as melanoma, head and neck, liver or kidney cancer. J is TRBJ2-7 and V is TRBV10-1; D perhaps matches TRBD2 (6 bases). Material: CD4+ or CD8+ T cells sorted from blood, obtained in a trial of the OX40 agonist ivuxolimab. CDR3 sequence: CASSAGTSIYEQYF. CDR3 sequence (DNA): TGCGCCAGCAGCGCCGGGACTTCGATCTACGAGCAGTACTTC.